The sequence of this TCR beta chain was determined in a study of T-cell reconstitution after alpha-beta-depleted transplantation in children listed by TCRdb under 2016. Regarding the study in general: Using TCR repertoire profiling, the study quantitatively followed how T-cell immune reconstitution unfolded in children after TCRalphabeta/CD19-depleted allogeneic hematopoietic cell transplantation.

Receptors were amplified or captured by PCR. The sample was run on an Illumina HiSeq 2500. TCR library preparation used molecular barcoding, with unique molecular identifiers applied to normalize quantification of the TCRbeta repertoire. The public reads were reanalyzed by TCRdb: fastp trimming at Q25, MiXCR alignment, in-frame beta chains only. For every CDR3 protein sequence, its rows merge into one entry that carries the most common genes and DNA. A total of about 400,000 distinct CDR3 sequences appear in this sample, more than 10% of them only once. Together, the top ten hold about 4.5% of the sample. V is trimmed back by 3 bases and J by 4 bases, and the junction contains 8 bases that no gene match accounts for. The germline V gene (reference sequence) sets CDR1 to SGHNT and CDR2 to YYREEE. Taken from cysteine to phenylalanine, the CDR3 has 17 residues. The kept DNA is CDR3 alone, 51 bases in frame from the first base.

This clonotype occurred a few times. The target of this receptor is not known. No base quality information exists; no much larger clone differs at one position. The sequence joins TRBV5-4 to TRBJ2-1, and 12 junction bases match TRBD2. This sample comprised PBMCs, obtained from the stem cell graft. The TCR comes from a human donor who donated a stem cell graft to a child with Fanconi anemia. CDR3 sequence: CASSSTSGGLPYNEQFF. At the DNA level, the sequence is TGTGCCAGCAGCTCTACTAGCGGGGGGCTCCCATACAATGAGCAGTTCTTC.